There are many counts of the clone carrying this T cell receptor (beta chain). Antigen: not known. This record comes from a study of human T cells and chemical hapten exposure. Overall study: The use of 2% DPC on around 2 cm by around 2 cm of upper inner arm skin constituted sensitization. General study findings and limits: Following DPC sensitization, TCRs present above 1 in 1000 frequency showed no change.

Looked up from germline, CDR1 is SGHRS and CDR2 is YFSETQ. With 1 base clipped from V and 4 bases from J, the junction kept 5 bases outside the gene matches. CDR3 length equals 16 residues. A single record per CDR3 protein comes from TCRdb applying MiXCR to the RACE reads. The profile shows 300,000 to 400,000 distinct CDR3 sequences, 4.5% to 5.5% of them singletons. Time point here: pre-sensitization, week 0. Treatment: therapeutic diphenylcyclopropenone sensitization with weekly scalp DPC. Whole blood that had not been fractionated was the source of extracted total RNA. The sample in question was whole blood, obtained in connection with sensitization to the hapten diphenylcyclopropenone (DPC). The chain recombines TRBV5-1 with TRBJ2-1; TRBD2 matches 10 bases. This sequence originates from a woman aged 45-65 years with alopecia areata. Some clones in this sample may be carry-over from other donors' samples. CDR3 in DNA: TGCGCCAGCAGCTTGAGCGGGGGGGCCCCATACAATGAGCAGTTCTTC. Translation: CASSLSGGAPYNEQFF.